A single sample is the source of the 20 T cell receptor beta chains below, sequenced in a study of blood T cell repertoires in COVID-19. Assay used: immunoSEQ multiplex PCR; TCRdb lists only in-frame clones, some missing. The sample lists 200,000 or so clones, roughly 79% seen once, with 10% to 15% in the top ten. Sequenced sample: peripheral blood. These receptors all come from a woman over 75 with COVID-19, enrolled during active disease.

This clone was seen a single time. The chain carries TRBV27 and TRBJ2-1; D perhaps matches TRBD2 (5 bases). There are 13 residues in the CDR3. In germline, CDR1 is MNHEY, CDR2 SMNVEV (reference sequence). V was shortened by 6 bases and J by 6 bases, with 12 bases between the two germline ends. This CDR3 is CASRPGLFNEQFF. CDR3 bases: TGTGCCAGCAGGCCAGGACTTTTCAATGAGCAGTTCTTC.

The chain couples TRBV30 to TRBJ2-3; D is ambiguous. Germline lookup yields CDR1 GTSNPN and CDR2 SVGIG (reference sequence). The CDR3 spans 13 residues. V lost 4 bases and J 6 bases, leaving 14 bases between the germline ends. CDR3 DNA: TGTGCCTGGAAACCACCGAGTCCGGATACGCAGTATTTT. Amino acid sequence: CAWKPPSPDTQYF. Full variable domain (rest looked up from reference TRBV30 and TRBJ2-3): SQTIHQWPATLVQPVGSPLSLECTVEGTSNPNLYWYRQAAGRGLQLLFYSVGIGQISSEVPQNLSASRPQDRQFILSSKKLLLSDSGFYLCAWKPPSPDTQYFGPGTRLTVL.

The CDR3 DNA follows: TGTGCCAGCAGGGGGCGGTTCACTGAAGCTTTCTTT. Protein: CASRGRFTEAFF. The chain recombines TRBV2 with TRBJ1-1, with D perhaps TRBD1 (5 bases). The CDR3 covers 12 residues. Germline CDR1 is SNHLY and CDR2 is FYNNEI. V shed 6 bases and J shed 4 bases, with 9 bases lying between them.

The rearrangement links TRBV5-1 to TRBJ2-7; 9 bases fit TRBD2. This CDR3 comprises 17 residues. The germline V gene encodes CDR1 SGHRS and CDR2 YFSETQ. V gave up 0 bases and J gave up 2 bases; unmatched junction bases: 9. CDR3 nucleotides: TGCGCCAGCAGCTTGGCAATATTCGGACTAGCGACCTACGAGCAGTACTTC. Its translation is CASSLAIFGLATYEQYF.

CDR3 sequence: CASSIGGGRVGREQYF. The CDR3 nucleotides are TGTGCCAGTAGTATTGGAGGCGGGCGGGTCGGACGCGAGCAGTACTTC. The chain links TRBV19 to TRBJ2-7; TRBD2 might be the D (5 bases). Germline CDR1 reads LNHDA; CDR2 reads SQIVND (reference sequence). Trimming shortened V by 3 bases and J by 6 bases, and 21 bases separated the two germline ends. The CDR3 contains 16 residues.

The J gene is TRBJ1-1, the V gene TRBV30; D ambiguous. CDR1 GTSNPN and CDR2 SVGIG come from the germline V gene (reference sequence). Trimming removed 0 bases at V and 4 bases at J, with 6 bases between. This CDR3 region has 12 residues. The DNA of the CDR3 is TGTGCCTGGAGTGTACCGGGCACTGAAGCTTTCTTT. It encodes CAWSVPGTEAFF.

The gene calls are TRBV10-3 and TRBJ1-4; 8 bases agree with TRBD1. This CDR3 has 15 residues. V lost 0 bases and J lost 13; bases outside the gene matches: 10. The germline V gene has CDR1 ENHRY and CDR2 SYGVKD. The CDR3 protein is CAISESTVDRARLFF. The CDR3 DNA follows: TGTGCCATCAGTGAGTCAACGGTGGACAGGGCGAGACTGTTTTTT.

This clone is a singleton in its sample. This chain links TRBV2 with TRBJ1-4, with TRBD1 identical over 9 bases. CDR3 length equals 14 residues. Germline V gene data show CDR1 as SNHLY and CDR2 as FYNNEI. With V trimmed by 6 bases and J by 8 bases, 7 bases remained unmatched. CDR3 bases: TGTGCCAGCAGGGGGGGACAGGGAGCCGAAAAACTGTTTTTT. It encodes CASRGGQGAEKLFF.

The J gene is TRBJ2-5, the V gene TRBV10-2, with 9 bases lining up with TRBD2. This CDR3 comprises 18 residues. Germline V gene sequence: CDR1 WSHSY, CDR2 SAAADI. The V and J ends lost 0 bases and 1 base, in that order; junction bases with no gene match: 9. Here the CDR3 DNA reads TGCGCCAGCAGTGAGTCGGTGGTAGCGGGAGTGATCCAAGAGACCCAGTACTTC. Its protein is CASSESVVAGVIQETQYF.

The chain has TRBV28 and TRBJ1-1, with D hard to call. CDR3 length equals 13 residues. From germline, CDR1 is MDHEN and CDR2 SYDVKM. Trimming removed 7 bases at V and 1 base at J, with 10 bases between. Here the CDR3 reads CASTLEGNTEAFF. DNA of the CDR3: TGTGCCAGCACCCTCGAGGGGAACACTGAAGCTTTCTTT. The entire variable domain, with the rest obtained from reference TRBV28 and TRBJ1-1, is as follows: DVKVTQSSRYLVKRTGEKVFLECVQDMDHENMFWYRQDPGLGLRLIYFSYDVKMKEKGDIPEGYSVSREKKERFSLILESASTNQTSMYLCASTLEGNTEAFFGQGTRLTVV.

The gene calls are TRBV2 and TRBJ2-1; 9 nucleotides align to TRBD1. Per germline, CDR1 SNHLY and CDR2 FYNNEI. Trimming removed 7 bases from V and 7 bases from J; junction bases left unmatched: 8. This CDR3 contains 14 residues. Here the CDR3 DNA reads TGTGCCAGCACAAGGGACAGGGAAGCGAATGAGCAGTTCTTC. The encoded protein is CASTRDREANEQFF.

This chain joins TRBV29-1 and TRBJ2-2, with 9 bases lining up with TRBD1. CDR1 and CDR2 from the germline V gene are SQVTM and ANQGSEA. The length of the CDR3 is 15 residues. Trimming took 1 base from V and 7 from J; bases not matched to a gene: 7. In DNA, the CDR3 is TGCAGCGTTGAAGCCACAGGGGGCATCGGCGGGGAGCTGTTTTTT. Protein sequence: CSVEATGGIGGELFF.

This clone showed up many times. The chain joins TRBV7-2 to TRBJ1-5, with a possible D match to TRBD1 (6 bases). V gave up 0 bases and J gave up 6 bases, with 12 bases separating them. This CDR3 region has 15 residues. Germline CDR1 is SGHTA and CDR2 is FQGNSA. CDR3 in DNA: TGTGCCAGCAGCTTAGCTGGGGGCCCTTTTCAGCCCCAGCATTTT. Its protein product is CASSLAGGPFQPQHF.

The rearrangement joins TRBV11-3 to TRBJ2-1; 9 nucleotides agree with TRBD2. CDR1 is SGHNT and CDR2 is YENEEA in the germline V gene. The CDR3 covers 17 residues. The junction had 8 bases not matched to a gene; V was cut back by 5 bases and J by 0 bases. For the CDR3, the DNA is TGTGCCAGCAGCCGTAGGACTAGCGTCAGCTCCTACAATGAGCAGTTCTTC. This gives the protein CASSRRTSVSSYNEQFF.

The chain carries TRBV19 and TRBJ2-3, with 7 bases lining up with TRBD1. The CDR3 spans 17 residues. V dropped 5 bases and J dropped 2; count of bases not matched to a gene: 13. The germline V gene encodes CDR1 LNHDA and CDR2 SQIVND (reference sequence). CDR3 region: CASSLRPRGINTDTQYF. In DNA form, the CDR3 reads TGTGCCAGTAGTCTGCGTCCCAGGGGGATTAACACAGATACGCAGTATTTT. The variable domain in full, completed from reference TRBV19 and TRBJ2-3, reads DGGITQSPKYLFRKEGQNVTLSCEQNLNHDAMYWYRQDPGQGLRLIYYSQIVNDFQKGDIAEGYSVSREKKESFPLTVTSAQKNPTAFYLCASSLRPRGINTDTQYFGPGTRLTVL.

The chain links TRBV4-2 to TRBJ2-3, with D possibly matching TRBD2 (6 bases). V was shortened by 1 base and J by 0 bases, with 11 bases between the two germline ends. Germline V gene lookup returns CDR1 LGHNA and CDR2 YNFKEQ. This CDR3 region has 16 residues. DNA of the CDR3: TGTGCCAGCAGCCAAGTTGCTAGCGATAGCACAGATACGCAGTATTTT. Its protein product is CASSQVASDSTDTQYF.

Here the CDR3 reads CASSEAQRGYAEAFF. Written as DNA, the CDR3 is TGTGCCAGCAGTGAAGCTCAGAGGGGGTACGCTGAAGCTTTCTTT. This rearrangement joins TRBV2 to TRBJ1-1; D may be TRBD1 (6 bases). Trimming shortened V by 0 bases and J by 6 bases, and 14 bases separated the two germline ends. Germline V gives CDR1 SNHLY, CDR2 FYNNEI. The CDR3 is 15 residues long.

In its sample, this clone was seen a few times. In the same sample, other DNA sequences code for this CDR3. The CDR3 here is CASSGTGNQPQHF. Written as DNA, the CDR3 is TGTGCCAGTAGTGGGACAGGCAATCAGCCCCAGCATTTT. This chain links TRBV19 with TRBJ1-5, with 7 bases fitting TRBD1. Germline CDR1 LNHDA, CDR2 SQIVND (reference sequence). The CDR3 spans 13 residues. With 5 bases clipped from V and 2 bases from J, the junction kept 0 bases outside the gene matches. Together with reference TRBV19 and TRBJ1-5, the CDR3 gives the full variable domain: DGGITQSPKYLFRKEGQNVTLSCEQNLNHDAMYWYRQDPGQGLRLIYYSQIVNDFQKGDIAEGYSVSREKKESFPLTVTSAQKNPTAFYLCASSGTGNQPQHFGDGTRLSIL.

The V and J genes are TRBV27 and TRBJ1-5; D is unclear. Looked up from germline, CDR1 is MNHEY and CDR2 is SMNVEV (reference sequence). The CDR3 sequence is 15 residues long. Trimming removed 2 bases from V and 2 bases from J, with 10 bases in between. This CDR3 is CASSLNRDRNQPQHF. The CDR3 DNA reads TGTGCCAGCAGTTTAAACAGAGATCGCAATCAGCCCCAGCATTTT.

The V call is TRBV7-2, the J call TRBJ2-7; D possibly corresponds to TRBD1 (5 bases). Trimming removed 0 bases at V and 6 bases at J, with 9 bases between. The germline V gene has CDR1 SGHTA and CDR2 FQGNSA. The length of the CDR3 is 13 residues. CDR3 sequence reads: CASSLAGRGEQYF. The CDR3 DNA follows: TGTGCCAGCAGCTTAGCGGGAAGGGGCGAGCAGTACTTC. Full variable domain (rest looked up from reference TRBV7-2 and TRBJ2-7): GAGVSQSPSNKVTEKGKDVELRCDPISGHTALYWYRQSLGQGLEFLIYFQGNSAPDKSGLPSDRFSAERTGGSVSTLTIQRTQQEDSAVYLCASSLAGRGEQYFGPGTRLTVT.